The 20 T cell receptor beta chains presented below share a single source sample, sequenced in a study of blood T cell repertoires in COVID-19. TCRdb's copy holds only in-frame clones and misses some; the assay was immunoSEQ multiplex PCR. The profile shows more than 35,000 clones, roughly 82% of them singletons. The specimen was peripheral blood. These receptors originate from a man over 45 with active or convalescent COVID-19.

The CDR3 DNA follows: TGTGCCAGCAGTTACCGACGGAGCTCTGGAAACACCATATATTTT. Translated: CASSYRRSSGNTIYF. This chain connects TRBV6-5 to TRBJ1-3; D unclear. The CDR3 extends over 15 amino acids. The V end was cut by 2 bases, the J end by 0 bases, with 8 bases between. Germline loops: CDR1 MNHEY, CDR2 SVGAGI.

J is TRBJ1-4 and V is TRBV6-6, with TRBD1 matching 9 bases. Germline CDR1 reads MNHNY; CDR2 reads SVGAGI (reference sequence). The CDR3 extends over 16 amino acids. Trimming took 5 bases from V and 3 from J; bases not matched to a gene: 7. DNA of the CDR3: TGTGCCAGCAGTAACAACAGGGGGCGGGCTAATGAAAAACTGTTTTTT. Translating it yields CASSNNRGRANEKLFF.

V and J are TRBV5-5 and TRBJ1-4; 9 positions agree with TRBD1. The V gene end was trimmed by 0 bases and the J gene end by 3 bases; junction bases not matched to a gene: 6. Germline CDR1 and CDR2: SGHKS and YYEKEE (reference sequence). The CDR3 is 17 residues long. The CDR3 nucleotides read TGTGCCAGCAGCTTGGGGACAGGGGAGGTGGCTAATGAAAAACTGTTTTTT. Translating gives CASSLGTGEVANEKLFF.

This chain's CDR3 is CASRQVVHEQFF. The CDR3 nucleotides are TGTGCCAGCCGACAGGTAGTCCATGAGCAGTTCTTC. The chain couples TRBV12-3 or TRBV12-4 to TRBJ2-1; a weak D match, TRBD1 (6 bases). This CDR3 is 12 amino acids long. V dropped 8 bases and J dropped 8 bases, with 13 bases sitting between them.

The genes are TRBV6-5 and TRBJ1-3; D is perhaps TRBD1 (6 bases). V was clipped by 6 bases and J by 2 bases, with 14 bases between them. CDR1 and CDR2 (germline): MNHEY, SVGAGI. The CDR3 runs to 15 residues. Written as DNA, the CDR3 is TGTGCCAGCAGGATGAGGGGGTCGGCTGGAAACACCATATATTTT. Translation: CASRMRGSAGNTIYF.

The chain joins TRBV5-4 to TRBJ1-2; 8 positions agree with TRBD1. V gave up 3 bases and J gave up 4 bases; unmatched junction bases: 8. The CDR3 has 15 amino acids. From germline, CDR1 is SGHNT and CDR2 YYREEE (reference sequence). CDR3 bases: TGTGCCAGCAGCTCCCAGGGGGCATTTGGCTATGGCTACACCTTC. Protein product: CASSSQGAFGYGYTF.

This chain links TRBV7-2 with TRBJ1-4; D might be TRBD1 (5 bases). V dropped 3 bases and J dropped 8 bases, with 16 bases sitting between them. The CDR3 length is 15 residues. The V gene's germline CDR1 is SGHTA and CDR2 FQGNSA. CDR3 protein: CASSFQTSKGEKLFF. The CDR3 DNA reads as TGTGCCAGCAGCTTCCAGACCTCCAAGGGGGAAAAACTGTTTTTT.

V gene TRBV9 combines with J gene TRBJ2-7, with TRBD2 identical over 10 bases. CDR3 size: 15 residues. Germline V gene lookup returns CDR1 SGDLS and CDR2 YYNGEE. Losses at the gene ends were 0 bases for V and 5 bases for J; bases not matched to a gene: 5. CDR3 in DNA: TGTGCCAGCAGCGTAGTACCTAGCGGGGGCCACGAGCAGTACTTC. Encoded protein: CASSVVPSGGHEQYF.

The V call is TRBV27, the J call TRBJ1-1, with TRBD1 as a possible D gene (5 bases). V dropped 7 bases and J dropped 1 base, with 13 bases sitting between them. The length of the CDR3 is 14 residues. Germline assignment: CDR1 MNHEY and CDR2 SMNVEV (reference sequence). Here the CDR3 DNA reads TGTGCCAGCACCCCCCGCCAGGGGAACACTGAAGCTTTCTTT. It translates to CASTPRQGNTEAFF.

The chain carries TRBV6-1 and TRBJ1-5; D possibly corresponds to TRBD1 (5 bases). Trimming cost V 3 bases and J 0 bases, with 9 bases left between them. Germline CDR1 reads MNHNS; CDR2 reads SASEGT. The CDR3 is 15 amino acids. Here the CDR3 reads CASSEGPYSNQPQHF. CDR3 nucleotides: TGTGCCAGCAGTGAGGGGCCGTATAGCAATCAGCCCCAGCATTTT.

This clone was seen only once. The chain employs TRBV11-3 and TRBJ2-7, with a weak D call TRBD2 (6 bases). Per germline, CDR1 SGHNT and CDR2 YENEEA. Deletions cut 1 base from V and 4 bases from J, with 14 bases between. The CDR3 length is 15 residues. CDR3 coding DNA: TGTGCCAGCAGCTTAGGCCGGGACTCCGCATACGAGCAGTACTTC. Protein product: CASSLGRDSAYEQYF.

This chain links TRBV9 with TRBJ1-2; 8 positions agree with TRBD1. The germline V gene has CDR1 SGDLS and CDR2 YYNGEE. Trimming took 4 bases from V and 0 from J; bases not matched to a gene: 2. The CDR3 contains 14 residues. The CDR3 DNA sequence: TGTGCCAGCAGCCCGGACAGGGCTAACTATGGCTACACCTTC. Its protein is CASSPDRANYGYTF.

The chain joins TRBV10-2 to TRBJ2-3; D might be TRBD1 (7 bases). CDR3 length equals 14 residues. Germline V lookup: CDR1 WSHSY, CDR2 SAAADI. Trimming shortened V by 8 bases and J by 0 bases, and 12 bases separated the two germline ends. CDR3 DNA sequence: TGCGCCAGCGGGGGGACAGCTAGCACAGATACGCAGTATTTT. It specifies CASGGTASTDTQYF.

This clone was seen just once. The chain has TRBV3-1 (or the pseudogene TRBV3-2) and TRBJ1-5; 8 bases match TRBD1. This CDR3 comprises 16 residues. Trimming took 5 bases from V and 1 from J; bases not matched to a gene: 7. In germline, CDR1 is LGHDT, CDR2 YNNKEL (reference sequence). This CDR3 reads CASSATGDPSNQPQHF. In nucleotides, the CDR3 is TGTGCCAGCAGCGCGACAGGGGATCCAAGCAATCAGCCCCAGCATTTT.

This chain uses TRBV24-1 with TRBJ1-1; 11 positions agree with TRBD1. The CDR3 totals 15 residues. V shed 4 bases and J 1 base; nucleotides not matched to a gene: 1. CDR1 and CDR2 from the germline V gene are KGHDR and SFDVKD. The CDR3 coding sequence is TGTGCCACCAGTGACGGGACAGGGGGGAACACTGAAGCTTTCTTT. As protein: CATSDGTGGNTEAFF.

The chain recombines TRBV6-5 with TRBJ1-4; TRBD1 aligns across 9 bases. Trimming cost V 2 bases and J 6 bases; bases outside gene matches: 4. This CDR3 is 15 amino acids long. Germline CDR1 is MNHEY and CDR2 is SVGAGI. CDR3 in amino acids: CASSYSGTGHEKLFF. CDR3 DNA sequence: TGTGCCAGCAGTTACAGCGGGACAGGGCATGAAAAACTGTTTTTT.

V is TRBV7-7 and J is TRBJ2-7, with TRBD2 as a possible D gene (6 bases). Trimming stripped 3 bases from V and 0 bases from J, with 18 bases between. The CDR3 covers 17 residues. The germline CDR1 and CDR2 sequences are SSHAT and FNYEAQ (reference sequence). In DNA, the CDR3 is TGTGCCAGCAGCTTGGGAGGCCCCGAAAGCAGCTCCTACGAGCAGTACTTC. This translates into CASSLGGPESSSYEQYF.

This rearrangement joins TRBV7-9 to TRBJ2-3; D perhaps matches TRBD1 (6 bases). In germline, CDR1 is SEHNR, CDR2 FQNEAQ (reference sequence). Trimming took off 3 bases at V and 6 bases at J, with 13 bases between the two ends. The CDR3 loop spans 14 amino acids. The CDR3 DNA is TGTGCCAGCAGCTTGGATCAGGGGATGGATACGCAGTATTTT. Protein: CASSLDQGMDTQYF.

This chain connects TRBV6-5 to TRBJ2-5; 8 bases line up with TRBD1. V dropped 0 bases and J dropped 5; count of bases not matched to a gene: 2. Germline V gene data show CDR1 as MNHEY and CDR2 as SVGAGI. The CDR3 runs 14 residues. The chain's CDR3 is CASSYSTGDETQYF. CDR3 sequence (DNA): TGTGCCAGCAGTTACTCGACAGGGGATGAGACCCAGTACTTC.

The chain links TRBV7-2 to TRBJ1-2, with TRBD1 matching 7 bases. The CDR3 length is 16 residues. Unmatched junction bases numbered 13, after V lost 3 bases and J lost 6 bases. CDR1 and CDR2 (germline): SGHTA, FQGNSA. The CDR3: CASSFKLGGAMNGYTF. CDR3 DNA sequence: TGTGCCAGCAGCTTTAAGCTAGGGGGCGCGATGAATGGCTACACCTTC.